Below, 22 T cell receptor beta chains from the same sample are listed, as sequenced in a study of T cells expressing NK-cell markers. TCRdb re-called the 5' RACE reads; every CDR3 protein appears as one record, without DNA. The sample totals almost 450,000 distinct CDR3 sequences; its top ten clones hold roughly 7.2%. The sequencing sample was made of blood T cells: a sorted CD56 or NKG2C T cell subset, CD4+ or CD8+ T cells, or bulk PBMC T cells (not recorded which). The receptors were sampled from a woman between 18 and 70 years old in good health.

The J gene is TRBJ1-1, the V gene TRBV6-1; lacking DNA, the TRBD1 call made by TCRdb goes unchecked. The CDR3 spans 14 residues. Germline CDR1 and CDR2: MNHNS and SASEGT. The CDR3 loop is CASRRTGELTEAFF.

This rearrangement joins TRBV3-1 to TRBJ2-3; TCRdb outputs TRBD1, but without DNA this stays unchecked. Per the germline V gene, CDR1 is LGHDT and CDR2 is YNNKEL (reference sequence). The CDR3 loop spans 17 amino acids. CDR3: CASSQDGALPRGDTQYF.

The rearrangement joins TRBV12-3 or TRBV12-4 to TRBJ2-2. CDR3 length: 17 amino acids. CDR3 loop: CASSSSRWLANTGELFF.

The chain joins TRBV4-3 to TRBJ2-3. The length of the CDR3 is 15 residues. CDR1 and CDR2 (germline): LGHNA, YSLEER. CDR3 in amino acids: CASSQDQGRTDTQYF.

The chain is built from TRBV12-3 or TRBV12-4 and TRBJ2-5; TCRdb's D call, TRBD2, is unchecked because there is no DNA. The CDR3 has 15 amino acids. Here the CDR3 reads CASNPKASGGETQYF.

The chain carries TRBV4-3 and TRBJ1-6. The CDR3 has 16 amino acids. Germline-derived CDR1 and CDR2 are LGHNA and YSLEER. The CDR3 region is CASSQDKSSYNSPLHF.

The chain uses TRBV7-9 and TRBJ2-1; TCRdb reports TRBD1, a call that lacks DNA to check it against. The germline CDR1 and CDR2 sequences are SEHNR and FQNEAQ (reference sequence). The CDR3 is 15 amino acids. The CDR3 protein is CASSPWVGSYNEQFF.

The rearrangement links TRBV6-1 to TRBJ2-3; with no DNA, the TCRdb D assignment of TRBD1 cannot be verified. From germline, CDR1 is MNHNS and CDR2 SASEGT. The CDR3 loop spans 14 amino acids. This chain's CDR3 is CASNEQGAADTQYF.

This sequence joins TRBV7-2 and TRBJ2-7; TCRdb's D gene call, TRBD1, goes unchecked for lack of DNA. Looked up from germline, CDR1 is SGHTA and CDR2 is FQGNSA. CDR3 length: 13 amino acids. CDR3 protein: CASSLGQVEEQYF.

The CDR3 protein is CASSSAGLAGGLQETQYF. V and J are TRBV28 and TRBJ2-5; the TCRdb call, TRBD2, lacks DNA for checking. The CDR3 sequence is 18 residues long. Germline V lookup: CDR1 MDHEN, CDR2 SYDVKM.

CDR3: CASNLNRDYSPLHF. V usage is TRBV7-2 and J usage is TRBJ1-6; no DNA is available, so the TRBD1 call from TCRdb remains unchecked. The CDR3 runs 14 residues. Germline V CDR1 and CDR2: SGHTA, FQGNSA.

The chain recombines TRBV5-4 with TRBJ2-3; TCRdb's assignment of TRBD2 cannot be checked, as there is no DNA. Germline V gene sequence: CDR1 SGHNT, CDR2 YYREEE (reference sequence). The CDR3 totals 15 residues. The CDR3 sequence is CASSLMGTTSDTQYF. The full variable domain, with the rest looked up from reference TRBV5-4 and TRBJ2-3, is ETGVTQSPTHLIKTRGQQVTLRCSSQSGHNTVSWYQQALGQGPQFIFQYYREEENGRGNFPPRFSGLQFPNYSSELNVNALELDDSALYLCASSLMGTTSDTQYFGPGTRLTVL.

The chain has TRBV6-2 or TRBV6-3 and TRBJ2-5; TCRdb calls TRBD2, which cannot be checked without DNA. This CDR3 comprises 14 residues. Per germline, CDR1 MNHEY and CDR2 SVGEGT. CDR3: CASQESGSPETQYF.

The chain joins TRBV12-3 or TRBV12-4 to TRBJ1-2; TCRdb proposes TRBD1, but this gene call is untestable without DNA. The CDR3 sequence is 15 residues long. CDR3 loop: CASSFRGRGYYGYTF.

CDR3 amino acids: CASSLDGENIQYF. The chain couples TRBV12-3 or TRBV12-4 to TRBJ2-4. This CDR3 contains 13 residues.

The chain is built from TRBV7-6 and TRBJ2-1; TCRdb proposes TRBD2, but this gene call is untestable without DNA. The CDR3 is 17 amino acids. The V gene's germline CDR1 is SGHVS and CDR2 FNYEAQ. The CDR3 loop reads CASSLGPRSGRKYEQFF. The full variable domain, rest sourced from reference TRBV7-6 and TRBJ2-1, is GAGVSQSPRYKVTKRGQDVALRCDPISGHVSLYWYRQALGQGPEFLTYFNYEAQQDKSGLPNDRFSAERPEGSISTLTIQRTEQRDSAMYRCASSLGPRSGRKYEQFFGPGTRLTVL.

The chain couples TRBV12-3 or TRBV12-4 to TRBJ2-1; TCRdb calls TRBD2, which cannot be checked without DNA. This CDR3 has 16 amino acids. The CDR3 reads CASSPGTSGGYGEQFF.

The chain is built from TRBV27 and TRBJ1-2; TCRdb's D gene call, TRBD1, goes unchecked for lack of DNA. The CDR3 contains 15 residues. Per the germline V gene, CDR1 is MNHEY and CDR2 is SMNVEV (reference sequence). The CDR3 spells CASSSVTEINYGYTF.

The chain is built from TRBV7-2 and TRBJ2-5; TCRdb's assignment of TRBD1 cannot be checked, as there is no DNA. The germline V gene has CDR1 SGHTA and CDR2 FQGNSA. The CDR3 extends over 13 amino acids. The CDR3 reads CASSPRNQETQYF.

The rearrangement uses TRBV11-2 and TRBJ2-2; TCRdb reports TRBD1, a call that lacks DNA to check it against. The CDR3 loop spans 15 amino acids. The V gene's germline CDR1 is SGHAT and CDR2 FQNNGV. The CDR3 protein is CASSHRTGHAGELFF. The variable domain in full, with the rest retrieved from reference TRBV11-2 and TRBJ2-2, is EAGVAQSPRYKIIEKRQSVAFWCNPISGHATLYWYQQILGQGPKLLIQFQNNGVVDDSQLPKDRFSAERLKGVDSTLKIQPAKLEDSAVYLCASSHRTGHAGELFFGEGSRLTVL.

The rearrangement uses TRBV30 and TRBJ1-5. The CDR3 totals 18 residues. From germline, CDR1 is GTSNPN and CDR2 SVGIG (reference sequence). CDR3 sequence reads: CAWSETQGPIYSNQPQHF.

The CDR3 sequence: CSVEDRRQGRATF. This chain joins TRBV29-1 and TRBJ1-2. Germline V gene lookup returns CDR1 SQVTM and CDR2 ANQGSEA. This CDR3 has 13 amino acids.